The rows below give T cell receptor beta chains drawn from one sample of a study of vaccination and CD4 T cells after COVID-19. Their antigens remain unidentified. MiXCR was run by TCRdb on the PCR reads, yielding one entry per CDR3 protein. The sample has over 7,500 distinct CDR3 sequences, approximately 36% seen once. Sequenced sample: CD4+ T cells from blood, cultured in vitro. The receptors were sampled from a human donor in good health. Both conserved end residues are part of each CDR3.

>TRBJ2-7|14|TRBV29-1
CSVGFGREEYEQYF
>TRBJ1-1|13|TRBV11-2
CASSLDPNTEAFF
>TRBJ1-1|14|TRBV7-8
CASSTTGGDTEAFF
>TRBJ2-3|14|TRBV5-1
CASSPGGYTDTQYF
>TRBJ2-5|17|TRBV11-3
CASSPRSGTSGLETQYF
>TRBJ2-2|15|TRBV28
CASSRLAGVPGELFF
>TRBJ2-1|14|TRBV6-2/TRBV6-3
CASSSRRTYNEQFF
>TRBJ2-7|18|TRBV12-3/TRBV12-4
CASSFSDRVLRGSYEQYF
>TRBJ2-5|13|TRBV27
CASSHRGQETQYF
>TRBJ2-7|13|TRBV6-4
CASISGRIYEQYF
>TRBJ2-5|15|TRBV20-1
CSAQGVSGREETQYF
>TRBJ2-2|14|TRBV7-3
CASSSDSLTGELFF
>TRBJ1-2|13|TRBV14
CASSQVQSSGYTF
>TRBJ2-1|13|TRBV7-3
CASSPGLAGEQFF
>TRBJ1-2|13|TRBV6-1
CASSKALDYGYTF